The 25 T cell receptor beta chains in this list originate from one sample, sequenced in a study of shared clonotypes between healthy human individuals (dated by TCRdb to between 2020 and 2021). The library was prepared using the immunoSEQ multiplex PCR assay. The table comes from immuneACCESS by way of TCRdb, which keeps in-frame sequences with V and J called. Part of the clones is missing from these tables; in studies checked, under half for an unresolved V gene and the rest for unknown reasons. This sample has over a million clones in its table, and 65% to 80% of those were observed once. About 1.4% of the sample lies in the top ten. The specimen sequenced was memory CD4+ T cells sorted from blood. The label giving this sample's cell subset or site can be read as: CD45RA-negative fraction. Every receptor here comes from a man aged 18 to 29 in good health.

CDR3 region: CASSPRQGAPYEQYF. The CDR3 DNA reads as TGTGCCAGCAGCCCAAGACAGGGCGCTCCCTACGAGCAGTACTTC. This chain uses TRBV7-9 with TRBJ2-7; 7 bases agree with TRBD1. Looked up from germline, CDR1 is SEHNR and CDR2 is FQNEAQ (reference sequence). This CDR3 is 15 amino acids long. Trimming took 5 bases from V and 2 from J; bases not matched to a gene: 9.

The sample holds one count of this clone. V and J are TRBV10-2 and TRBJ2-1, with TRBD2 identical over 8 bases. V lost 7 bases and J lost 0; bases outside the gene matches: 5. The length of the CDR3 is 15 residues. Germline CDR1 is WSHSY and CDR2 is SAAADI. The CDR3 sequence: CASTLAGTSYNEQFF. The CDR3 DNA sequence: TGCGCCAGCACATTAGCGGGGACCTCCTACAATGAGCAGTTCTTC.

The J gene is TRBJ1-2, the V gene TRBV11-2; D gene ambiguous. CDR3 length: 13 residues. CDR1 and CDR2 from the germline V gene are SGHAT and FQNNGV. V lost 5 bases and J 5 bases, leaving 12 bases between the germline ends. CDR3: CASSLGSRYGYTF. The CDR3, as DNA: TGTGCCAGCAGCCTTGGGTCGAGGTATGGCTACACCTTC.

Regarding this clone: Other DNA sequences in the sample encode the same CDR3. V gene TRBV6-5 combines with J gene TRBJ2-7; no definite D call. The CDR3 sequence is 12 residues long. Trimming stripped 4 bases from V and 3 bases from J, with 7 bases between. Germline V gene data show CDR1 as MNHEY and CDR2 as SVGAGI. The CDR3 nucleotides read TGTGCCAGCAGTTTTGGCGGCTACGAGCAGTACTTC. The encoded protein is CASSFGGYEQYF.

This clone is a singleton in its sample. This chain connects TRBV7-9 to TRBJ2-5, with 8 nucleotides matching TRBD2. Trimming cost V 5 bases and J 4 bases; bases outside gene matches: 6. The germline V gene has CDR1 SEHNR and CDR2 FQNEAQ (reference sequence). CDR3 size: 14 residues. The CDR3 spells CASSPGLAGETQYF. The CDR3 nucleotides read TGTGCCAGCAGCCCCGGACTAGCAGGAGAGACCCAGTACTTC. Full variable domain (remainder filled in from reference TRBV7-9 and TRBJ2-5): DTGVSQNPRHKITKRGQNVTFRCDPISEHNRLYWYRQTLGQGPEFLTYFQNEAQLEKSRLLSDRFSAERPKGSFSTLEIQRTEQGDSAMYLCASSPGLAGETQYFGPGTRLLVL.

The chain is built from TRBV7-8 and TRBJ1-3; unclear D gene. The CDR3 extends over 16 amino acids. The germline V gene encodes CDR1 SGHVS and CDR2 FQNEAQ. Trimming took 1 base from V and 0 from J, leaving 10 bases between them. The CDR3 loop is CASSLGQFRSGNTIYF. CDR3 DNA sequence: TGTGCCAGCAGCTTAGGACAATTTCGCTCTGGAAACACCATATATTTT.

The gene calls are TRBV29-1 and TRBJ2-5; D is unresolved. V was clipped by 0 bases and J by 7 bases, with 9 bases between them. Germline V gene data show CDR1 as SQVTM and CDR2 as ANQGSEA. This CDR3 has 12 amino acids. CDR3 nucleotides: TGCAGCGTTGAAGAGGTGGGCAGGACCCAGTACTTC. It yields the protein CSVEEVGRTQYF.

J is TRBJ1-3 and V is TRBV7-9; the D gene is possibly TRBD1 (5 bases). The CDR3 is 14 residues long. Germline loops: CDR1 SEHNR, CDR2 FQNEAQ (reference sequence). Trimming cost V 8 bases and J 1 base, with 12 bases left between them. Here the CDR3 reads CASRRDGSGNTIYF. DNA for the CDR3: TGTGCCAGCCGCCGGGACGGATCTGGAAACACCATATATTTT. The full variable domain, in which reference TRBV7-9 and TRBJ1-3 provide the parts outside the CDR3, is DTGVSQNPRHKITKRGQNVTFRCDPISEHNRLYWYRQTLGQGPEFLTYFQNEAQLEKSRLLSDRFSAERPKGSFSTLEIQRTEQGDSAMYLCASRRDGSGNTIYFGEGSWLTVV.

V gene TRBV14 combines with J gene TRBJ2-7; 8 nucleotides line up with TRBD1. CDR1 and CDR2 from the germline V gene are SGHDN and FVKESK. Losses at the gene ends were 0 bases for V and 1 base for J; bases not matched to a gene: 14. CDR3 size: 19 residues. The CDR3 DNA reads as TGTGCCAGCAGCCAAGAATTAGCCTTGCGACAGGGGTTTTCCTACGAGCAGTACTTC. Residues: CASSQELALRQGFSYEQYF.

This clone was observed a few times. The gene calls are TRBV18 and TRBJ2-7, with TRBD2 matching 9 bases. This CDR3 has 13 amino acids. Unmatched junction bases numbered 4, after V lost 1 base and J lost 9 bases. The germline gives CDR1 KGHSH, CDR2 LQKENI. The DNA for the CDR3 is TGTGCCAGCTCACCACTAGCGGGAGTCGGGCAGTACTTC. Translation gives CASSPLAGVGQYF.

The chain recombines TRBV5-1 with TRBJ2-3; either TRBD1 or TRBD2 may supply D (6 bases each). CDR3 length: 15 amino acids. Trimming took 2 bases from V and 5 from J, leaving 15 bases between them. CDR1 and CDR2 from the germline V gene are SGHRS and YFSETQ. CDR3 nucleotides: TGCGCCAGCAGCTTTCCCGGGGGCAATGGAGATACGCAGTATTTT. As protein: CASSFPGGNGDTQYF.

The rearrangement links TRBV5-1 to TRBJ2-1; 7 bases match TRBD2. The V segment lost 4 bases and the J segment 13 bases; nucleotides outside the gene matches: 8. From germline, CDR1 is SGHRS and CDR2 YFSETQ. The CDR3 is 12 residues long. CDR3 region: CASSAGLEGQFF. As DNA, the CDR3 is TGCGCCAGCAGCGCCGGACTAGAGGGCCAGTTCTTC. Full variable domain (outside the CDR3, taken from reference TRBV5-1 and TRBJ2-1): KAGVTQTPRYLIKTRGQQVTLSCSPISGHRSVSWYQQTPGQGLQFLFEYFSETQRNKGNFPGRFSGRQFSNSRSEMNVSTLELGDSALYLCASSAGLEGQFFGPGTRLTVL.

Notes on this clone: The sample carries other DNA sequences with the same CDR3. The chain recombines TRBV19 with TRBJ1-5, with a weak D call TRBD1 (5 bases). Germline CDR1 reads LNHDA; CDR2 reads SQIVND (reference sequence). This CDR3 comprises 15 residues. The V end was cut by 2 bases, the J end by 0 bases, with 8 bases between. The CDR3 nucleotides read TGTGCCAGTAGTATAACAGGTGATAGCAATCAGCCCCAGCATTTT. As protein: CASSITGDSNQPQHF. The whole variable domain, remainder taken from reference TRBV19 and TRBJ1-5, is DGGITQSPKYLFRKEGQNVTLSCEQNLNHDAMYWYRQDPGQGLRLIYYSQIVNDFQKGDIAEGYSVSREKKESFPLTVTSAQKNPTAFYLCASSITGDSNQPQHFGDGTRLSIL.

The rearrangement uses TRBV11-2 and TRBJ2-7; 9 bases fit TRBD1. CDR3 size: 14 residues. V lost 1 base to trimming and J lost 4 bases; unmatched junction nucleotides: 2. Germline CDR1 is SGHAT and CDR2 is FQNNGV. This CDR3 is CASSLGTGVYEQYF. The DNA for the CDR3 is TGTGCCAGCAGCTTAGGGACAGGGGTGTACGAGCAGTACTTC. The variable domain in full, completed from reference TRBV11-2 and TRBJ2-7, reads EAGVAQSPRYKIIEKRQSVAFWCNPISGHATLYWYQQILGQGPKLLIQFQNNGVVDDSQLPKDRFSAERLKGVDSTLKIQPAKLEDSAVYLCASSLGTGVYEQYFGPGTRLTVT.

This clone has a single count. This sequence joins TRBV6-5 and TRBJ1-1; D is ambiguous. Looked up from germline, CDR1 is MNHEY and CDR2 is SVGAGI. This CDR3 is 14 amino acids long. Trimming cost V 6 bases and J 1 base, with 12 bases left between them. CDR3 loop: CASRRRTGNTEAFF. The CDR3 DNA follows: TGTGCCAGCAGACGGAGGACGGGGAACACTGAAGCTTTCTTT.

The chain joins TRBV4-2 to TRBJ2-5; possibly TRBD2 for D (6 bases). The V gene's germline CDR1 is LGHNA and CDR2 YNFKEQ. Trimming removed 1 base at V and 1 base at J, with 10 bases between. The CDR3 is 15 residues long. CDR3 sequence reads: CASSQAGTPQETQYF. The DNA of the CDR3 is TGTGCCAGCAGCCAAGCCGGGACTCCCCAAGAGACCCAGTACTTC.

The V and J genes are TRBV25-1 and TRBJ2-7; TRBD2 might be the D (7 bases). Germline values: CDR1 MGHDK, CDR2 SYGVNS. The V and J ends lost 1 base and 2 bases respectively, with 18 bases between them. This CDR3 region has 17 residues. The CDR3 DNA reads as TGTGCCAGCAGTGAATCCCTCAGGGAGGGGGGAGCCTACGAGCAGTACTTC. It specifies CASSESLREGGAYEQYF.

This chain links TRBV5-1 with TRBJ2-5; the D gene is possibly TRBD2 (6 bases). The CDR3 runs to 13 residues. Per germline, CDR1 SGHRS and CDR2 YFSETQ. V dropped 4 bases and J dropped 1 base, with 8 bases sitting between them. CDR3 sequence reads: CASSGGVQETQYF. In DNA form, the CDR3 reads TGCGCCAGCAGCGGAGGGGTCCAAGAGACCCAGTACTTC.

The chain employs TRBV5-1 and TRBJ2-7, with D uncertain. Germline values: CDR1 SGHRS, CDR2 YFSETQ. The CDR3 spans 14 residues. V lost 4 bases to trimming and J lost 5 bases, with 16 bases between them. The CDR3 nucleotides read TGCGCCAGCAGCGTTGATAATCGGGTCCACGAGCAGTACTTC. Its protein is CASSVDNRVHEQYF.

This clone was seen once. The chain employs TRBV6-5 and TRBJ1-2, with 7 bases matching TRBD1. CDR1 and CDR2 from the germline V gene are MNHEY and SVGAGI. V lost 6 bases, J lost 8 bases, and 6 bases stayed unmatched. The CDR3 sequence is 12 residues long. The CDR3 is CASRKDRPGYTF. CDR3 coding DNA: TGTGCCAGCAGGAAGGACAGGCCAGGCTACACCTTC.

The gene calls are TRBV11-2 and TRBJ2-4; D is unresolved. Trimming removed 2 bases at V and 5 bases at J, with 7 bases between. Germline assignment: CDR1 SGHAT and CDR2 FQNNGV. The CDR3 runs 13 residues. CDR3: CASSLTVENIQYF. Here the CDR3 DNA reads TGTGCCAGCAGCTTAACGGTAGAAAACATTCAGTACTTC.

The chain couples TRBV10-3 to TRBJ2-7; D possibly corresponds to TRBD1 (5 bases). The CDR3 extends over 12 amino acids. The germline CDR1 and CDR2 sequences are ENHRY and SYGVKD. Trimming took 10 bases from V and 1 from J, leaving 11 bases between them. Here the CDR3 reads CATHAGSYEQYF. In DNA form, the CDR3 reads TGTGCCACCCACGCAGGGTCCTACGAGCAGTACTTC.

This clone was found a few times. V usage is TRBV28 and J usage is TRBJ1-6; the D gene is possibly TRBD1 (6 bases). V gave up 3 bases and J gave up 12 bases, with 9 bases separating them. CDR1 and CDR2 from the germline V gene are MDHEN and SYDVKM. The CDR3 has 12 amino acids. Here the CDR3 reads CASSLPDRPLHF. CDR3 nucleotides: TGTGCCAGCAGTTTGCCGGACAGACCCCTCCACTTT.

V and J are TRBV18 and TRBJ2-3, with D unresolved. Germline assignment: CDR1 KGHSH and CDR2 LQKENI. V dropped 3 bases and J dropped 6 bases, with 10 bases sitting between them. The CDR3 has 13 amino acids. CDR3 sequence: CASSPAGADTQYF. The CDR3 bases are TGTGCCAGCTCACCGGCCGGCGCGGATACGCAGTATTTT.

The chain is built from TRBV2 and TRBJ2-7; D unresolved. The germline CDR1 and CDR2 sequences are SNHLY and FYNNEI. V shed 2 bases and J shed 4 bases, with 9 bases lying between them. This CDR3 spans 13 amino acids. CDR3 DNA: TGTGCCAGCAGTGAACGATTGGGGTACGAGCAGTACTTC. Amino acids: CASSERLGYEQYF.